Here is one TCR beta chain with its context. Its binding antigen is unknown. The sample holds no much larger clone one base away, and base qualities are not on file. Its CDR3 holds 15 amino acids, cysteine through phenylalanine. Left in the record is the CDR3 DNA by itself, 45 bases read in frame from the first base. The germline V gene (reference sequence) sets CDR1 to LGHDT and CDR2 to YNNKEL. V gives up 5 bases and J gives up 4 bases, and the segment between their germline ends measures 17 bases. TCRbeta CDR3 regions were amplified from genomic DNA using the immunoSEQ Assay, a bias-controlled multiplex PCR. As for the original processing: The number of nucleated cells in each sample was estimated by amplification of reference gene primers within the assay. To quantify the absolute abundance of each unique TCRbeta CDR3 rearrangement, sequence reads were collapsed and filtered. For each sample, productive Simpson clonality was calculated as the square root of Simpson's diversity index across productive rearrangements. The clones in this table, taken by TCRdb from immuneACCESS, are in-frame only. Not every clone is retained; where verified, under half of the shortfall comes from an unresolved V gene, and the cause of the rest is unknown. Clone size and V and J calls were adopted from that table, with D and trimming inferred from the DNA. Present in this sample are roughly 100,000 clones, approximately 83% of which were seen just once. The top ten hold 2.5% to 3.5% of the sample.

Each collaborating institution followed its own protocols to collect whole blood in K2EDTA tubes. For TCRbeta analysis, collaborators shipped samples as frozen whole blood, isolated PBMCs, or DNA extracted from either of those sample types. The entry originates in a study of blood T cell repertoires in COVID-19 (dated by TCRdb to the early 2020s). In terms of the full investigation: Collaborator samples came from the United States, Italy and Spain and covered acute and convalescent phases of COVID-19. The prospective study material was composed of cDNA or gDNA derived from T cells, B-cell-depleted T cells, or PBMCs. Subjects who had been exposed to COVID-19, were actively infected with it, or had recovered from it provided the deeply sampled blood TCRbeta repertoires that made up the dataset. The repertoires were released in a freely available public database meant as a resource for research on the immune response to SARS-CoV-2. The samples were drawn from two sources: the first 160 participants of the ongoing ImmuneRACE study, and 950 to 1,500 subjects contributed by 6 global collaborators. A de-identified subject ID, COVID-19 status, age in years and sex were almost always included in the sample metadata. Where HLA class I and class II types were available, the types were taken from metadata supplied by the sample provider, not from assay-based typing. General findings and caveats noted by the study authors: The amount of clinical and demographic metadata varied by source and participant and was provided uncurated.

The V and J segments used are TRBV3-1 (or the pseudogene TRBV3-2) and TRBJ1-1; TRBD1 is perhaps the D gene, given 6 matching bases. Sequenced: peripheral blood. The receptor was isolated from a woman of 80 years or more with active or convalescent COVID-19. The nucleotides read TGTGCCAGCAGCTCTGGACCAGGGGCAGGCACTGAAGCTTTCTTT. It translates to CASSSGPGAGTEAFF.